The 20 T cell receptor beta chains given below trace back to one sample, sequenced in a study of PD-1 blockade in classical Hodgkin lymphoma. Sequenced by immunoSEQ multiplex PCR; TCRdb stores in-frame clones only, minus some. The sample shows approximately 36,000 clones, 60% to 80% of them seen only once. Each and every patient relapsed after autologous stem cell transplantation, and patients got differing brentuximab vedotin exposure. The sample in question was peripheral blood mononuclear cells (PBMCs), obtained before the second cycle of nivolumab. Receptors originate from a human donor with classical Hodgkin lymphoma.

V usage is TRBV18 and J usage is TRBJ2-4, with 7 bases that match TRBD1. Germline CDR1 and CDR2: KGHSH and LQKENI. V trimming: 4 bases; J trimming: 10 bases; junction bases outside the gene matches: 7. CDR3 size: 13 residues. The CDR3 protein is CASSRGDSNIQYF. The CDR3 DNA reads TGTGCCAGCTCACGAGGGGACAGCAATATTCAGTACTTC.

V is TRBV7-8 and J is TRBJ2-1, with 8 bases matching TRBD1. The CDR3 contains 15 residues. Germline values: CDR1 SGHVS, CDR2 FQNEAQ. V lost 4 bases to trimming and J lost 7 bases; unmatched junction nucleotides: 9. The CDR3 DNA reads TGTGCCAGCAGCTGGAGGACAGGGTGGACTAATGAGCAGTTCTTC. This translates into CASSWRTGWTNEQFF.

The chain is built from TRBV28 and TRBJ1-1; D is ambiguous. V was pared by 7 bases and J by 4 bases, with 13 bases between. The CDR3 consists of 13 residues. The germline V gene has CDR1 MDHEN and CDR2 SYDVKM. The CDR3 is CASKRDFFTEAFF. The DNA for the CDR3 is TGTGCCAGCAAAAGGGATTTTTTCACTGAAGCTTTCTTT. Full variable domain (rest looked up from reference TRBV28 and TRBJ1-1): DVKVTQSSRYLVKRTGEKVFLECVQDMDHENMFWYRQDPGLGLRLIYFSYDVKMKEKGDIPEGYSVSREKKERFSLILESASTNQTSMYLCASKRDFFTEAFFGQGTRLTVV.

This rearrangement joins TRBV6-1 to TRBJ1-1; D call uncertain. Trimming stripped 2 bases from V and 5 bases from J, with 12 bases between. CDR1 and CDR2 from the germline V gene are MNHNS and SASEGT. This CDR3 spans 14 amino acids. CDR3 loop: CASSENYLGTEAFF. DNA of the CDR3: TGTGCCAGCAGTGAAAATTATCTGGGAACTGAAGCTTTCTTT.

The chain has TRBV1 and TRBJ2-3; the listed D gene, TRBD2, was not tested against the DNA. TRBV1 is flagged as a pseudogene. The CDR3 is 17 amino acids. The CDR3 region has the DNA TGCACCAGCAGCCAAGAAGTTGCGGAAAATAGCACAGATACGCAGTATTTT. It is translated as CTSSQEVAENSTDTQYF.

This clone was counted between two and nine times. V gene TRBV6-5 combines with J gene TRBJ2-7; 7 positions agree with TRBD1. Germline V gene lookup returns CDR1 MNHEY and CDR2 SVGAGI. This CDR3 spans 13 amino acids. Trimming cost V 5 bases and J 5 bases; bases outside gene matches: 6. The CDR3 spells CASSTQGIHEQYF. The CDR3 nucleotides are TGTGCCAGCAGTACACAGGGGATCCACGAGCAGTACTTC.

With regard to this clone: Other DNA sequences in this sample translate to the same CDR3. The chain couples TRBV5-5 to TRBJ2-2; no clear D gene. Trimming removed 0 bases from V and 3 bases from J, with 9 bases in between. Germline lookup yields CDR1 SGHKS and CDR2 YYEKEE (reference sequence). The CDR3 extends over 15 amino acids. The chain's CDR3 is CASSLAGGDTGELFF. Written as DNA, the CDR3 is TGTGCCAGCAGCTTGGCGGGTGGGGACACCGGGGAGCTGTTTTTT.

V gene TRBV7-7 combines with J gene TRBJ2-5; no clear D gene. Per the germline V gene, CDR1 is SSHAT and CDR2 is FNYEAQ (reference sequence). The CDR3 runs 15 residues. Between the trimmed V and J ends, which lost 5 bases and 1 base, there was a span of 14 bases. The CDR3 protein is CASSQSSVRQETQYF. In nucleotides, the CDR3 is TGTGCCAGCAGCCAAAGCAGTGTACGCCAAGAGACCCAGTACTTC.

The V gene is TRBV5-6, the J gene TRBJ2-5; the D is unclear. Trimming removed 4 bases at V and 7 bases at J, with 11 bases between. This CDR3 spans 12 amino acids. Germline V lookup: CDR1 SGHDT, CDR2 YYEEEE. The CDR3 DNA reads TGTGCCAGCAGCCCGCAGGTGGGGACCCAGTACTTC. This sequence encodes CASSPQVGTQYF. Variable domain in full (rest from reference TRBV5-6 and TRBJ2-5): DAGVTQSPTHLIKTRGQQVTLRCSPKSGHDTVSWYQQALGQGPQFIFQYYEEEERQRGNFPDRFSGHQFPNYSSELNVNALLLGDSALYLCASSPQVGTQYFGPGTRLLVL.

The chain carries TRBV10-3 and TRBJ1-4, with D tentatively TRBD1 (5 bases). V was shortened by 5 bases and J by 5 bases, with 12 bases between the two germline ends. CDR3 length equals 14 residues. Germline CDR1 ENHRY, CDR2 SYGVKD. Here the CDR3 reads CAISNSRANEKLFF. CDR3 DNA sequence: TGTGCCATCAGTAATTCCAGGGCGAATGAAAAACTGTTTTTT.

The rearrangement joins TRBV28 to TRBJ1-2; 7 bases are a match to TRBD1. Germline V gene data show CDR1 as MDHEN and CDR2 as SYDVKM. The V gene end was trimmed by 4 bases and the J gene end by 4 bases; junction bases not matched to a gene: 3. The CDR3 is 13 amino acids. This CDR3 reads CASSSTGVYGYTF. The CDR3 coding sequence is TGTGCCAGCAGTTCTACAGGGGTCTATGGCTACACCTTC.

The chain recombines TRBV7-2 with TRBJ2-1; no firm D call. Germline CDR1 and CDR2: SGHTA and FQGNSA. V lost 2 bases and J 10 bases, leaving 6 bases between the germline ends. The CDR3 totals 11 residues. CDR3 protein: CASSLYQEQFF. The CDR3 nucleotides read TGTGCCAGCAGCTTATATCAGGAGCAGTTCTTC.

V gene TRBV27 combines with J gene TRBJ2-7; D might be TRBD1 (6 bases). This CDR3 has 15 amino acids. In germline, CDR1 is MNHEY, CDR2 SMNVEV (reference sequence). The V end was cut by 3 bases, the J end by 7 bases, with 19 bases between. Written as DNA, the CDR3 is TGTGCCAGCAGTTTCTATGGGCAGGGGATAGGAGAGCAGTACTTC. Translated: CASSFYGQGIGEQYF.

The CDR3 DNA follows: TGTGCCAGCAAAAGACAGGGAGCCAACTATGGCTACACCTTC. Protein: CASKRQGANYGYTF. The V gene is TRBV28, the J gene TRBJ1-2; 7 positions agree with TRBD1. This CDR3 is 14 amino acids long. Per the germline V gene, CDR1 is MDHEN and CDR2 is SYDVKM. Trimming removed 7 bases from V and 2 bases from J; junction bases left unmatched: 7.

This clone showed up just a few times. The chain employs TRBV7-2 and TRBJ2-3; 12 bases are shared with TRBD1. The CDR3 length is 19 residues. Germline values: CDR1 SGHTA, CDR2 FQGNSA. V was pared by 1 base and J by 0 bases, with 8 bases of the junction left unmatched. DNA for the CDR3: TGTGCCAGCAGCTTAGTAGGGACAGGGGGCCTTGCTAGCACAGATACGCAGTATTTT. Translation: CASSLVGTGGLASTDTQYF.

This clone was observed a handful of times. The chain uses TRBV6-1 and TRBJ2-7; 7 bases are a match to TRBD1. The CDR3 sequence is 15 residues long. V gave up 0 bases and J gave up 0 bases; unmatched junction bases: 2. In germline, CDR1 is MNHNS, CDR2 SASEGT. The CDR3 loop reads CASSEAGTASYEQYF. CDR3 nucleotides: TGTGCCAGCAGTGAAGCGGGGACAGCCTCCTACGAGCAGTACTTC.

This clone was detected many times. This sequence joins TRBV6-6 and TRBJ1-3, with D unclear. Germline assignment: CDR1 MNHNY and CDR2 SVGAGI (reference sequence). V lost 1 base, J lost 2 bases, and 6 bases lay in between. The CDR3 spans 14 residues. The CDR3 DNA reads TGTGCCAGCAGTTACTATCCCCCTGGAAACACCATATATTTT. It translates to CASSYYPPGNTIYF.

This clone has a handful of counts. V and J are TRBV7-2 and TRBJ2-4, with 8 bases that match TRBD1. V dropped 5 bases and J dropped 0; count of bases not matched to a gene: 6. The CDR3 length is 16 residues. Germline V gene lookup returns CDR1 SGHTA and CDR2 FQGNSA. CDR3 coding DNA: TGTGCCAGCAGCCCAACAGGGGGTATAGCCAAAAACATTCAGTACTTC. It is translated as CASSPTGGIAKNIQYF.

The rearrangement joins TRBV5-4 to TRBJ2-3; 10 nucleotides line up with TRBD2. CDR3 length equals 16 residues. CDR1 is SGHNT, CDR2 YYREEE, per germline (reference sequence). Trimming at V came to 1 base and at J to 4 bases, leaving 6 bases not matched to a gene. This CDR3 is CASSLKSGGAADTQYF. In DNA, the CDR3 is TGTGCCAGCAGCTTGAAAAGCGGGGGGGCCGCAGATACGCAGTATTTT.

The V gene is TRBV27, the J gene TRBJ2-2; 9 nucleotides match TRBD2. CDR3 length: 15 amino acids. Germline assignment: CDR1 MNHEY and CDR2 SMNVEV (reference sequence). Trimming took 3 bases from V and 4 from J; bases not matched to a gene: 3. The CDR3 loop reads CASSFRLAATGELFF. As DNA, the CDR3 is TGTGCCAGCAGTTTCAGACTAGCGGCCACCGGGGAGCTGTTTTTT.